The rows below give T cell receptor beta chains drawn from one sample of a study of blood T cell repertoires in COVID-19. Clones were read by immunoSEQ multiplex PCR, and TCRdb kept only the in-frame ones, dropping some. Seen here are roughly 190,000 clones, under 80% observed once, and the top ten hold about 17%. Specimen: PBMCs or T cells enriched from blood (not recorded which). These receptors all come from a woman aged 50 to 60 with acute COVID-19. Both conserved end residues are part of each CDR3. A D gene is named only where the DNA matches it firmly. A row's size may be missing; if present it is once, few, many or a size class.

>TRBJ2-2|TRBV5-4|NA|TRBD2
TGTGCCAGCAGCTTGGGACTAGCGGGGGAGCTAGGCGGGGAGCTGTTTTTT
CASSLGLAGELGGELFF
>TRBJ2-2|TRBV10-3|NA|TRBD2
TGTGCCATCGCTAGCGGGGGAGGTCAAACCGGGGAGCTGTTTTTT
CAIASGGGQTGELFF
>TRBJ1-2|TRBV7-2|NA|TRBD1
TGTGCCAGCAGCCCCGATACCGGGACAGGGTTTAGGAGCTACACCTTC
CASSPDTGTGFRSYTF
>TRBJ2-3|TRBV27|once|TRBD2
TGTGCCAGCAGTCCTCGGACTAGCGGGGGGAGTCAGGGTACGCAGTATTTT
CASSPRTSGGSQGTQYF
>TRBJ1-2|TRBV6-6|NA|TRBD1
TGTGCCAGCAGTTACCCCCCGGCGACAGGGGATTATGGCTACACCTTC
CASSYPPATGDYGYTF
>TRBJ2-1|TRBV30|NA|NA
TGTGCCTGGACCGCCTTCGGGGCCTACAATGAGCAGTTCTTC
CAWTAFGAYNEQFF
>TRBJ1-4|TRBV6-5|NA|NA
TGTGCCAGCAAGAGATCCGAGGGTTACGAAAAACTGTTTTTT
CASKRSEGYEKLFF
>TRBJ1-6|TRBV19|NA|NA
TGTGCCAGTACCGGGAGGGGGAGCTCCTATAATTCACCCCTCCACTTT
CASTGRGSSYNSPLHF
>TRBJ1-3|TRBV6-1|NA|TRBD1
TGTGCCAGCATCCTGGACAGGGGGCGTAACACCATATATTTT
CASILDRGRNTIYF
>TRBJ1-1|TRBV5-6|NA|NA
TGTGCCAGCAGCTTGATCGTAGGGGGTAACACTGAAGCTTTCTTT
CASSLIVGGNTEAFF
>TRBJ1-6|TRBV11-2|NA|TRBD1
TGTGCCAGCAGCTCCCTGGGGTCCGGACAGGGGAATTCACCCCTCCACTTT
CASSSLGSGQGNSPLHF
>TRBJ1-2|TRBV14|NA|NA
TGTGCCAGCAGCCAATCAGGGTCGTATGGCTACACCTTC
CASSQSGSYGYTF
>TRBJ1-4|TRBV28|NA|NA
TGTGCCATCTCAGGTGAAAAACTGTTTTTT
CAISGEKLFF
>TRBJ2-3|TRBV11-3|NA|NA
TGTGCCAGCCAGGGAAGTTCAGGCACAGATACGCAGTATTTT
CASQGSSGTDTQYF
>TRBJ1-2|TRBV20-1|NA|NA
TGCAGTGCTAGTATGGCAGGGGAAGGTCATGGCTACACCTTC
CSASMAGEGHGYTF
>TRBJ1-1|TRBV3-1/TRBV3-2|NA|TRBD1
TGTGCCAGCAGCCAAGGACCCTGGGACAGGTTGAACACTGAAGCTTTCTTT
CASSQGPWDRLNTEAFF
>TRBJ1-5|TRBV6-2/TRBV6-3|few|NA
TGTGCCAGCAGTCGGACGGGAAGCAATCAGCCCCAGCATTTT
CASSRTGSNQPQHF
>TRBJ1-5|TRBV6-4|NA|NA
TGTGCCAGCAGTGACGGCCCGGGAGGTCAGCCCCAGCATTTT
CASSDGPGGQPQHF
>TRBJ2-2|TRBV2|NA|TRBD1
TGTGCCAGCAGGACCGGGACAGGGATGACCGGGGAGCTGTTTTTT
CASRTGTGMTGELFF
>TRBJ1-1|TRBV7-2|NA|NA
TGTGCCAGCAGCTTATCTGGGCCAGGGACTAACACTGAAGCTTTCTTT
CASSLSGPGTNTEAFF
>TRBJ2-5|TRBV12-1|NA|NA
TGTGCCAGCAGCTTTCGACTAGCGGGGGGGCAGGAGACCCAGTACTTC
CASSFRLAGGQETQYF
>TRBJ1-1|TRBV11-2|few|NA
TGTGCCAGCAGCGACCCCAGGGGAGAGGGCACTGAAGCTTTCTTT
CASSDPRGEGTEAFF
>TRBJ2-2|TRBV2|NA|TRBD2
TGTGCCAGCAGGAGACTAGCGGGGGGGCCCGGGGAGCTGTTTTTT
CASRRLAGGPGELFF
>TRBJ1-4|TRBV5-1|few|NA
TGCGCCAGCAGCGGGTCAGGGGCTGCAACTAATGAAAAACTGTTTTTT
CASSGSGAATNEKLFF
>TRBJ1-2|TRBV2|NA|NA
TGTGCCAGCAGTGAACAGGGGACTAACTATGGCTACACCTTC
CASSEQGTNYGYTF
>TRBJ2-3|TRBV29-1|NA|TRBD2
TGCAGCGGGACTAGCGGGGGAGATACGCAGTATTTT
CSGTSGGDTQYF
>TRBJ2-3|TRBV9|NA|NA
TGTGCCAGCAGCCCCCAGGGCACAGATACGCAGTATTTT
CASSPQGTDTQYF
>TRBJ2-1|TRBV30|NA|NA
TGTGCCTGGAGTGTCGGAGGTGAGCAGTTCTTC
CAWSVGGEQFF
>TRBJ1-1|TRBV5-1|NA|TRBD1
TGCGCCACCAAAGACAGGGGTTTGAACACTGAAGCTTTCTTT
CATKDRGLNTEAFF
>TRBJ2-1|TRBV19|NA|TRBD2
TGTGCCAGTAGTGCTACCAGGCGGGGGGGCCTCAATGAGCAGTTCTTC
CASSATRRGGLNEQFF
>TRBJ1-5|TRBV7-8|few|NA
TGTGCCAGCAGCTTAGACCCACTGCCCCAGCATTTT
CASSLDPLPQHF
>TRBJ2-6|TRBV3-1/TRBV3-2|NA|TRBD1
TGTGCCAGCAGCCAGGGACAGTCGCCCTACTCTGGGGCCAACGTCCTGACTTTC
CASSQGQSPYSGANVLTF
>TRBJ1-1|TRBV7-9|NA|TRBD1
TGTGCCAGCATCCCTGGACAGGGGCACACTGAAGCTTTCTTT
CASIPGQGHTEAFF
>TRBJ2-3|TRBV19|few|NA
TGTGCCAGTACATCGGCGGGGGCCTACACAGATACGCAGTATTTT
CASTSAGAYTDTQYF
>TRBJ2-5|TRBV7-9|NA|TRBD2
TGTGCCAGCAGCTTAAGGGCCCAGGCGGGGGGTCAAGAGACCCAGTACTTC
CASSLRAQAGGQETQYF
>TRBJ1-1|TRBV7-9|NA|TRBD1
TGTGCCAGCAGCCGAGGACAGGGGGGGAACACTGAAGCTTTCTTT
CASSRGQGGNTEAFF
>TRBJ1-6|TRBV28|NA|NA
TGTGCCAGCAGAGAAGGACAATATAATTCACCCCTCCACTTT
CASREGQYNSPLHF
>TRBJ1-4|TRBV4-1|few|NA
TGCGCCAGCAGCCAAAACTCTGCAGGTGATGAAAAACTGTTTTTT
CASSQNSAGDEKLFF
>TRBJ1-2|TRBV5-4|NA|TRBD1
TGTGCCAGCAGCTCAAGCTCCAGGGGGCGGGATGGCTACACCTTC
CASSSSSRGRDGYTF
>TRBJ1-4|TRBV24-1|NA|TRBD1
TGTGCCACCAGTGACTCCGGGACAGGGGGTGAAAAACTGTTTTTT
CATSDSGTGGEKLFF
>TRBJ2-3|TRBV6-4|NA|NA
TGTGCCAGCAGCAGGGGTCGACCAGATACGCAGTATTTT
CASSRGRPDTQYF
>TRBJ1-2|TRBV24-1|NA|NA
TGTGCCACCAGTGACTCCGGACAGAAACGGGGCTACACCTTC
CATSDSGQKRGYTF
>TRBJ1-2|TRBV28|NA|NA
TGTGCCAGCAGTTTACAGGGAAAGGGGGTAAACTATGGCTACACCTTC
CASSLQGKGVNYGYTF
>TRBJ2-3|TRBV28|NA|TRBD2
TGTGCCAGCAGTTCCAGCGGGGCGTCAGATACGCAGTATTTT
CASSSSGASDTQYF
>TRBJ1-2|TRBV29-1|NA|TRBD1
TGCAGCGCCCTTGCGCCCAGGGACAGGGACACTGGCTACACCTTC
CSALAPRDRDTGYTF
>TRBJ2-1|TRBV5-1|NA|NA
TGCGCCAGCAATCAGGCGGGACGCTCTTCCTTCAATGAGCAGTTCTTC
CASNQAGRSSFNEQFF
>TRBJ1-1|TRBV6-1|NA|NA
TGTGCCAGCAGTGAATATCAGTCGAAAGCTTTCTTT
CASSEYQSKAFF